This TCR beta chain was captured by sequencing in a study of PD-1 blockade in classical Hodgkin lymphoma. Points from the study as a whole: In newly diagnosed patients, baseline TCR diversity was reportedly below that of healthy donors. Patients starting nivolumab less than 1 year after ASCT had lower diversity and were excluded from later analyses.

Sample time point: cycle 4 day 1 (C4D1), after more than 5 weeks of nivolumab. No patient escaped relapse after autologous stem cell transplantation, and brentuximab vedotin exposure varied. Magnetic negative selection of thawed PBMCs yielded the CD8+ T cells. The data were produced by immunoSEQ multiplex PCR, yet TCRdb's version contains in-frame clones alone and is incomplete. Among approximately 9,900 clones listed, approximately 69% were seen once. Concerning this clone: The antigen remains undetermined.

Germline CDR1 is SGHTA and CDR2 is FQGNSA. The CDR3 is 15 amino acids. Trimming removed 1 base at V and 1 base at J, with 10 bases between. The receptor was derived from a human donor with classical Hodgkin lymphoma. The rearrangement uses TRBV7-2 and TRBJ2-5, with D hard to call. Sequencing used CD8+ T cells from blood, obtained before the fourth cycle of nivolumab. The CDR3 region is CASSLDFYLQETQYF. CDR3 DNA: TGTGCCAGCAGCTTAGATTTTTACCTCCAAGAGACCCAGTACTTC.